This TCR beta chain was sequenced during a study of technical replicates of blood from several donors. V gave up 3 bases and J gave up 3 bases; unmatched junction bases: 13. Germline values: CDR1 SGHDN, CDR2 FVKESK. The CDR3 is 17 residues long. The protocol was immunoSEQ multiplex PCR, while the TCRdb copy is restricted to in-frame clones and leaves out a portion. The sample contains 85,000 to 100,000 clones, 95% of which appear only once. This clonotype was obtained from a human donor in good health. The sequencing sample was made of T cells isolated from PBMCs. The chain combines TRBV14 with TRBJ2-7; 8 nucleotides agree with TRBD1. CDR3 in amino acids: CASSHFNPGQENYEQYF. DNA for the CDR3: TGTGCCAGCAGCCACTTCAACCCGGGACAGGAGAACTACGAGCAGTACTTC. The variable domain in full, with the rest retrieved from reference TRBV14 and TRBJ2-7, is EAGVTQFPSHSVIEKGQTVTLRCDPISGHDNLYWYRRVMGKEIKFLLHFVKESKQDESGMPNNRFLAERTGGTYSTLKVQPAELEDSGVYFCASSHFNPGQENYEQYFGPGTRLTVT.